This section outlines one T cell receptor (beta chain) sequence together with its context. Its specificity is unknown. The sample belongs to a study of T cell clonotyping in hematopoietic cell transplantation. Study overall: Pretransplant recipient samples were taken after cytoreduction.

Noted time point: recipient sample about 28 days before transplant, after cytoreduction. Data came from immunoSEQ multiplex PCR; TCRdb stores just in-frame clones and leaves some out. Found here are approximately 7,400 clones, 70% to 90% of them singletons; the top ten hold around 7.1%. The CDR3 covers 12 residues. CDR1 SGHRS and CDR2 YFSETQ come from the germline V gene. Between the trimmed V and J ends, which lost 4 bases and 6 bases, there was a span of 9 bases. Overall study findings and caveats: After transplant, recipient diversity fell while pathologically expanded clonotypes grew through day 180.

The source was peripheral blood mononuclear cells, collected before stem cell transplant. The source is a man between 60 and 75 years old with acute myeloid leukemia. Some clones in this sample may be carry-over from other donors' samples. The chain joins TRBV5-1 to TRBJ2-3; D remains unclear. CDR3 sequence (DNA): TGCGCCAGCAGCCCCCTCAGGGATACGCAGTATTTT. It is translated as CASSPLRDTQYF.